This TCR beta chain was identified during a study of T cells expressing NK-cell markers. Study summary: It was sorted CD3+CD56-NKG2C+, CD3+CD56+NKG2C- and CD3+CD56+NKG2C+ T cells that provided the TCR beta repertoires. One of the eight sequenced donors was seronegative, whereas the other seven were HCMV-seropositive. Study-wide results and caveats: HCMV specificity of the expanded NKG2C+ T cell clones stayed unclear.

The CDR3 consists of 17 residues. Germline CDR1 is SGHRS and CDR2 is YFSETQ. Points on this clonotype: What it recognizes is unknown.

TCR beta cDNA was generated via 5'RACE template switching incorporating UMIs. From the 5' RACE reads, TCRdb lists one entry per CDR3 protein and no DNA. There are more than 250,000 distinct CDR3 sequences in the sample, with approximately 0.39% held by the top ten. Sequenced input: blood T cells: a sorted CD56 or NKG2C T cell subset, CD4+ or CD8+ T cells, or bulk PBMC T cells (not recorded which). The chain recombines TRBV5-1 with TRBJ2-2; without DNA, the TCRdb call of TRBD2 cannot be checked. The receptor's source is a man aged 18 to 30 in good health. This chain's CDR3 is CASSLTGTSGSFGELFF. The full variable domain, in which reference TRBV5-1 and TRBJ2-2 provide the parts outside the CDR3, is KAGVTQTPRYLIKTRGQQVTLSCSPISGHRSVSWYQQTPGQGLQFLFEYFSETQRNKGNFPGRFSGRQFSNSRSEMNVSTLELGDSALYLCASSLTGTSGSFGELFFGEGSRLTVL.